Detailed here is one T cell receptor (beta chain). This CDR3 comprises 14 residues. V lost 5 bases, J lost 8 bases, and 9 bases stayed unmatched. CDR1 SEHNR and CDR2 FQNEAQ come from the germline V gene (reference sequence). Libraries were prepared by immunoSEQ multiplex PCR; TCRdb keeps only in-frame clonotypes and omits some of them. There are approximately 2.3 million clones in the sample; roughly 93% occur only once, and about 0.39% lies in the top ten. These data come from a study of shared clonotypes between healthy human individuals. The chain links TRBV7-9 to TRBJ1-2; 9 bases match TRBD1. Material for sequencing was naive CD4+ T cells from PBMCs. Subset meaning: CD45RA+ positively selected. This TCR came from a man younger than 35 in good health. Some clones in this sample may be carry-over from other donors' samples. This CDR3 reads CASSLPGQGGGYTF. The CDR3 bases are TGTGCCAGCAGCCTCCCGGGACAGGGTGGCGGCTACACCTTC.